This is a list of T cell receptor beta chains from one sample in a study of blood T cell repertoires in COVID-19. The assay was immunoSEQ multiplex PCR, and TCRdb's table has in-frame clones only and misses some. The sample has under 20,000 clones, 80% seen once; the top ten hold 16%. Sample: peripheral blood. Receptor source: a human donor in a cohort sampled during active COVID-19. Both conserved end residues are part of each CDR3. A D gene is named only where the DNA matches it firmly. Some rows have no size entry. The others give once, few or many, or a class for an expanded clone.

DNA | CDR3 | size | J | D | V
TGCGCCAGCAGCCAAGATACACGGGAGACTGGCAAAGAGACCCAGTACTTC | CASSQDTRETGKETQYF | . | TRBJ2-5 | . | TRBV4-3
TGTGCCAGCAGTGAAAAGGACAGGACAAAACCCTCTGGAAACACCATATATTTT | CASSEKDRTKPSGNTIYF | . | TRBJ1-3 | TRBD1 | TRBV6-4
TGTGCCAGCAGCTTAGGAGGGCTACTGGGGAGCCCTGAAGCTTTCTTT | CASSLGGLLGSPEAFF | . | TRBJ1-1 | . | TRBV7-9
TGTGCCAGCTCACTGACAGGGAACACTGAAGCTTTCTTT | CASSLTGNTEAFF | . | TRBJ1-1 | . | TRBV6-4
TGTGCCAGCTATGCGGGGGGAAAGACTGAAGCTTTCTTT | CASYAGGKTEAFF | few | TRBJ1-1 | . | TRBV2
TGTGCCAGCAGCTTAGGCAGAGGCTCGGCCCAGTACTTC | CASSLGRGSAQYF | . | TRBJ2-5 | . | TRBV7-2
TGTGCCAGCAGCTTACAGGGAGGCTCCCCTGAAGCTTTCTTT | CASSLQGGSPEAFF | . | TRBJ1-1 | . | TRBV7-2
TGTGCCAGCAGCTGGGGTCCAAACGGGGGAACTGAAGCTTTCTTT | CASSWGPNGGTEAFF | . | TRBJ1-1 | . | TRBV5-6
TGTGCCAGCAGCTTCGATTCTTCGGCTAATGAAAAACTGTTTTTT | CASSFDSSANEKLFF | . | TRBJ1-4 | . | TRBV7-9
TGCGCCAGCAGCTTGGATAACAGGCCAGAAGCTTTCTTT | CASSLDNRPEAFF | few | TRBJ1-1 | . | TRBV5-1
TGTGCCATCAGACAGGGATTGGATGAAAAACTGTTTTTT | CAIRQGLDEKLFF | . | TRBJ1-4 | . | TRBV10-3
TGTGCCAGCAGTTACGCCGGGACAGTCTATGGCTACACCTTC | CASSYAGTVYGYTF | . | TRBJ1-2 | TRBD1 | TRBV6-2/TRBV6-3
TGTGCCAGCAGTTTAGCGGGCAGCTCCTACGAGCAGTACTTC | CASSLAGSSYEQYF | . | TRBJ2-7 | . | TRBV27
TGTGCCAGCAGTGAAGGGCAGAACTATGGCTACACCTTC | CASSEGQNYGYTF | once | TRBJ1-2 | . | TRBV2
TGTGCCAGCAGTCCGATAGCGGGGAAGCAGTTCTTC | CASSPIAGKQFF | few | TRBJ2-1 | TRBD2 | TRBV28
TGCGCCAGCACCACCCACGGGGGGGCCGGGGGCTACACCTTC | CASTTHGGAGGYTF | . | TRBJ1-2 | . | TRBV5-1
TGTGCCAGCAGCCCCTCAGTGGGGGCAGGGGGTGAGCTCTATGGCTACACCTTC | CASSPSVGAGGELYGYTF | . | TRBJ1-2 | TRBD1 | TRBV7-9
TGCGCCAGCAGCCATGGACAGGGAAGCTCCTACGAGCAGTACTTC | CASSHGQGSSYEQYF | . | TRBJ2-7 | TRBD1 | TRBV4-1
TGTGCCAGCAGCCCACCTAGCGGCTACGAGCAGTACTTC | CASSPPSGYEQYF | few | TRBJ2-7 | TRBD2 | TRBV7-9
TGTGCCAGCAGCTTAGGGTGGGGGCTCGACAACACTGAAGCTTTCTTT | CASSLGWGLDNTEAFF | . | TRBJ1-1 | . | TRBV11-2
TGTGCCAGTAGCCCAGGGATTGGGGCATACGAGCAGTACTTC | CASSPGIGAYEQYF | . | TRBJ2-7 | . | TRBV19
TGTGCCAGCAGCCAGGTGCTTCCCATTAGAAAAAACATTCAGTACTTC | CASSQVLPIRKNIQYF | . | TRBJ2-4 | . | TRBV3-1/TRBV3-2
TGCGCCAGCAGCCAAGCTCCAGGGGCTTACTCCTACGAGCAGTACTTC | CASSQAPGAYSYEQYF | few | TRBJ2-7 | . | TRBV4-1
TGTGCCAGTAGTATGGGAGGGGTTAGTTATTCACCCCTCCACTTT | CASSMGGVSYSPLHF | . | TRBJ1-6 | . | TRBV19
TGCGCCAGCAGCCAAGCGGGACAGAACTACGAGCAGTACTTC | CASSQAGQNYEQYF | . | TRBJ2-7 | TRBD1 | TRBV4-1
TGTGCCAGTAGTAACAACAGGGGAAACATTCAGTACTTC | CASSNNRGNIQYF | . | TRBJ2-4 | TRBD1 | TRBV19
TGTGCCAGCAGACATGACAGTGAAAACACTGAAGCTTTCTTT | CASRHDSENTEAFF | . | TRBJ1-1 | . | TRBV2
TGTGCCAGCAGTCAATCACAGGGGCCGGCCTATGGCTACACCTTC | CASSQSQGPAYGYTF | . | TRBJ1-2 | TRBD1 | TRBV27
TGCAGTGCTAGTGGACGGGGGCGGGGGGGCACAGATACGCAGTATTTT | CSASGRGRGGTDTQYF | . | TRBJ2-3 | TRBD2 | TRBV20-1
TGTGCCAGCAGCTTAGGGTCCAGCGGAGATCAGCCCCAGCATTTT | CASSLGSSGDQPQHF | . | TRBJ1-5 | . | TRBV7-9
TGTGCCAGCAAGATCCTTGGGCAGGGTGAGACCCAGTACTTC | CASKILGQGETQYF | . | TRBJ2-5 | . | TRBV27
TGTGCCAGCAGCTTAGACTTGTCCTACGAGCAGTACTTC | CASSLDLSYEQYF | once | TRBJ2-7 | . | TRBV7-2
TGTGCCAGCAGCAAAGGCAGGACAGGGGGCTCCCCGAACACTGAAGCTTTCTTT | CASSKGRTGGSPNTEAFF | . | TRBJ1-1 | . | TRBV21-1
TGTGCCAGCAGTCCGGGACAGGGGGTCTCCATTAATTCACCCCTCCACTTT | CASSPGQGVSINSPLHF | . | TRBJ1-6 | TRBD1 | TRBV27
TGTGCCAGCAGCTGGGGGCCAGGGAGTGAAGAGACCCAGTACTTC | CASSWGPGSEETQYF | . | TRBJ2-5 | . | TRBV7-3
TGTGCCAGCAGTCTCGGACAGGGGGCTCCCCAAGGGAACGAGCAGTACTTC | CASSLGQGAPQGNEQYF | . | TRBJ2-7 | TRBD1 | TRBV3-1/TRBV3-2
TGCGCCAGCAGCTGGGCAGGGAGGATTAACTATGGCTACACCTTC | CASSWAGRINYGYTF | . | TRBJ1-2 | . | TRBV5-1
TGTGCCAGCAGTAAAAGCGGGAGGGATGACAATGAGCAGTTCTTC | CASSKSGRDDNEQFF | . | TRBJ2-1 | TRBD2 | TRBV3-1/TRBV3-2
TGTGCCATCAGTTTCACTAGCGGGAGGTACAATGAGCAGTTCTTC | CAISFTSGRYNEQFF | . | TRBJ2-1 | TRBD2 | TRBV10-3
TGCGCCAGCAGCTTGGGTAGCGGGGGGATAGAGACCCAGTACTTC | CASSLGSGGIETQYF | . | TRBJ2-5 | TRBD2 | TRBV5-1
TGCAGCGTTCCGGCGGTGGGGGGTAGCTCCTACGAGCAGTACTTC | CSVPAVGGSSYEQYF | . | TRBJ2-7 | . | TRBV29-1
TGTGCCAGCAGTGGGGGGCTACTGGACACTGAAGCTTTCTTT | CASSGGLLDTEAFF | once | TRBJ1-1 | . | TRBV2
TGTGCCAGCAGACAAACAGGGGGCTCGAACACTGAAGCTTTCTTT | CASRQTGGSNTEAFF | . | TRBJ1-1 | TRBD1 | TRBV28
TGCAGCGTTGAATTGTCTAGCGGGATCACTAGCACAGATACGCAGTATTTT | CSVELSSGITSTDTQYF | . | TRBJ2-3 | TRBD2 | TRBV29-1
TGTGCCAGCAGCTCGGGACAGGGCACAGATACGCAGTATTTT | CASSSGQGTDTQYF | . | TRBJ2-3 | TRBD1 | TRBV28
TGTGCCAGCAGCGCCGGACACCTAACACAAGAGACCCAGTACTTC | CASSAGHLTQETQYF | . | TRBJ2-5 | . | TRBV11-3
TGTGCCAGCAGCTTGTGGCGGGGAACCCAAGAGACCCAGTACTTC | CASSLWRGTQETQYF | . | TRBJ2-5 | . | TRBV7-2
TGTGCCAGCAGTTTAGAGTACAGGGTTAGCAATCAGCCCCAGCATTTT | CASSLEYRVSNQPQHF | . | TRBJ1-5 | . | TRBV28
TGTGCCAGCAGCTCCGGCGGGGCAGGCGGCTACACCTTC | CASSSGGAGGYTF | . | TRBJ1-2 | . | TRBV5-8
TGCGCCAGCAGCCTCCCACCAGGGGGTCGTGGCTATGGCTACACCTTC | CASSLPPGGRGYGYTF | . | TRBJ1-2 | TRBD1 | TRBV4-1
TGTGCCGGCGGGAGAAACACTGAAGCTTTCTTT | CAGGRNTEAFF | . | TRBJ1-1 | . | TRBV28
TGTGCCAGCAGCGATGGACAGCCAAACTATTCACCCCTCCACTTT | CASSDGQPNYSPLHF | few | TRBJ1-6 | . | TRBV7-2